The 12 T cell receptor beta chains presented below share a single source sample, sequenced in a study of blood T cell repertoires in COVID-19. Here immunoSEQ multiplex PCR was the method, and the copy in TCRdb shows in-frame clones only, minus some. This sample has 300,000 or so clones, with 88% found just once. The sequencing input was peripheral blood. These receptors were collected from a woman aged 25 to 39 who had recovered from COVID-19.

Only one count was recorded for this clone. V gene TRBV9 combines with J gene TRBJ2-1, with D maybe TRBD2 (5 bases). This CDR3 region has 11 residues. CDR1 is SGDLS and CDR2 is YYNGEE in the germline V gene. Between the trimmed V and J ends, which lost 3 bases and 13 bases, there was a span of 11 bases. The CDR3 nucleotides are TGTGCCAGCAGCGCGTCGAGGGCCCAGTTCTTC. It specifies CASSASRAQFF. The complete variable domain, with remaining parts taken from reference TRBV9 and TRBJ2-1, reads DSGVTQTPKHLITATGQRVTLRCSPRSGDLSVYWYQQSLDQGLQFLIQYYNGEERAKGNILERFSAQQFPDLHSELNLSSLELGDSALYFCASSASRAQFFGPGTRLTVL.

The gene calls are TRBV27 and TRBJ2-5; D uncertain. Germline V gene sequence: CDR1 MNHEY, CDR2 SMNVEV (reference sequence). The length of the CDR3 is 11 residues. Trimming shortened V by 6 bases and J by 4 bases, and 6 bases separated the two germline ends. CDR3 amino acids: CASSYRETQYF. The CDR3 nucleotides read TGTGCCAGCAGCTATCGAGAGACCCAGTACTTC.

The rearrangement joins TRBV28 to TRBJ1-5; D gene unclear. This CDR3 comprises 14 residues. Germline V gene sequence: CDR1 MDHEN, CDR2 SYDVKM. The V and J ends lost 2 bases and 4 bases respectively, with 9 bases between them. As DNA, the CDR3 is TGTGCCAGCAGTTTAAGGTCCGGGAATCAGCCCCAGCATTTT. Translation: CASSLRSGNQPQHF.

This rearrangement joins TRBV19 to TRBJ2-3, with 7 nucleotides matching TRBD2. Germline V gene lookup returns CDR1 LNHDA and CDR2 SQIVND (reference sequence). The CDR3 is 15 residues long. Germline trimming cut 3 bases from V and 2 bases from J; bases unmatched to any gene: 5. The CDR3 region is CASSITAGFTDTQYF. In DNA form, the CDR3 reads TGTGCCAGTAGTATCACAGCGGGGTTCACAGATACGCAGTATTTT.

V usage is TRBV19 and J usage is TRBJ1-2; D ambiguous. CDR3 length: 12 residues. V was trimmed by 5 bases and J by 3 bases, leaving 7 bases between them. Per the germline V gene, CDR1 is LNHDA and CDR2 is SQIVND (reference sequence). The CDR3 region is CASSPRDYGYTF. CDR3 in DNA: TGTGCCAGTAGTCCGCGGGACTATGGCTACACCTTC.

CDR3 nucleotide sequence: TGTGCCAGCAGCCAGGGGGGAGGAGAGACCCAGTACTTC. Amino acid sequence: CASSQGGGETQYF. The chain is built from TRBV12-3 or TRBV12-4 and TRBJ2-5; TRBD1 might be the D (7 bases). V lost 6 bases, J lost 4 bases, and 12 bases lay in between. The CDR3 runs 13 residues.

The chain uses TRBV6-4 and TRBJ2-3; D is unresolved. The CDR3 runs 13 residues. Germline loops: CDR1 MRHNA, CDR2 SNTAGT. Between the trimmed V and J ends, which lost 5 bases and 2 bases, there was a span of 8 bases. The CDR3 is CASSPEPTDTQYF. The CDR3 DNA is TGTGCCAGCAGTCCGGAGCCCACAGATACGCAGTATTTT.

The chain combines TRBV30 with TRBJ1-4; 8 bases fit TRBD1. CDR3 length equals 13 residues. Germline V gives CDR1 GTSNPN, CDR2 SVGIG (reference sequence). Trimming cost V 0 bases and J 7 bases; bases outside gene matches: 1. The CDR3: CAWSVGTGEKLFF. The CDR3 nucleotides are TGTGCCTGGAGTGTAGGGACAGGTGAAAAACTGTTTTTT.

The gene calls are TRBV6-5 and TRBJ1-6; 9 nucleotides line up with TRBD1. The CDR3 is made up of 16 amino acids. After removal of 0 bases from V and 6 bases from J, the junction contained 3 bases not matched to a gene. Germline-derived CDR1 and CDR2 are MNHEY and SVGAGI. The CDR3 loop reads CASSYSEDRGNSPLHF. CDR3 nucleotides: TGTGCCAGCAGTTACTCGGAGGACAGGGGTAATTCACCCCTCCACTTT.

The genes are TRBV28 and TRBJ1-2; D possibly corresponds to TRBD1 (5 bases). CDR3 length equals 13 residues. CDR1 is MDHEN, CDR2 SYDVKM, per germline. V was pared by 8 bases and J by 0 bases, with 10 bases between. The DNA of the CDR3 is TGTGCCAGCGTAACGGGGGCTAACTATGGCTACACCTTC. Its translation is CASVTGANYGYTF.

CDR3 nucleotides: TGCGCCAGCAGCCCGGACGGGGGCACCATATATTTT. Encoded protein: CASSPDGGTIYF. The rearrangement joins TRBV5-1 to TRBJ1-3; D is possibly TRBD1 (5 bases). Germline V gene sequence: CDR1 SGHRS, CDR2 YFSETQ. The CDR3 is made up of 12 amino acids. V was pared by 4 bases and J by 9 bases, with 11 bases between.

This rearrangement joins TRBV18 to TRBJ2-5, with 7 bases aligning to TRBD1. Per germline, CDR1 KGHSH and CDR2 LQKENI. The V gene end was trimmed by 2 bases and the J gene end by 6 bases; junction bases not matched to a gene: 6. The CDR3 has 14 amino acids. The CDR3 loop reads CASSPGADRQTQYF. The CDR3 bases are TGTGCCAGCTCACCAGGGGCGGACAGGCAGACCCAGTACTTC.